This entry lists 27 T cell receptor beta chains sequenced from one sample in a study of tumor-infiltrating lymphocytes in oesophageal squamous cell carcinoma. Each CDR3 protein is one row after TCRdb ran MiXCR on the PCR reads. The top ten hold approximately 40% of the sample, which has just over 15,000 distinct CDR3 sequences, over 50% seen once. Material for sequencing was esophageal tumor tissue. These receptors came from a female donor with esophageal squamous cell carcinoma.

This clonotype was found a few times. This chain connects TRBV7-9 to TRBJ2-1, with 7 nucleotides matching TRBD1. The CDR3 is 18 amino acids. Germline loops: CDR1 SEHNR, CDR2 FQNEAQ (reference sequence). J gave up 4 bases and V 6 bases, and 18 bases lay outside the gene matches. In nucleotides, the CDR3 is TGTGCCAGCAGTTGGGACAGCCTTGAGCGGCTGCTGTACAATGAGCAGTTCTTC. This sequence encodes CASSWDSLERLLYNEQFF.

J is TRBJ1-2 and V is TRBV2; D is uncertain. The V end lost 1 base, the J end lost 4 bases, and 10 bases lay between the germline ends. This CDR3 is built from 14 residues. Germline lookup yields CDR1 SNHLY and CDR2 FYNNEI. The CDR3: CASSEDPGVYGYTF. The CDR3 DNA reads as TGTGCCAGCAGTGAAGACCCAGGAGTCTATGGCTACACCTTC.

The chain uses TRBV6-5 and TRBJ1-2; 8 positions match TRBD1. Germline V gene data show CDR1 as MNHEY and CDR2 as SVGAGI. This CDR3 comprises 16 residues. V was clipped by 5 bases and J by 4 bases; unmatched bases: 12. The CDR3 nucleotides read TGTGCCAGCAGTGATCCCCAGGGGGCGCGTAGCTATGGCTACACCTTC. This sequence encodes CASSDPQGARSYGYTF.

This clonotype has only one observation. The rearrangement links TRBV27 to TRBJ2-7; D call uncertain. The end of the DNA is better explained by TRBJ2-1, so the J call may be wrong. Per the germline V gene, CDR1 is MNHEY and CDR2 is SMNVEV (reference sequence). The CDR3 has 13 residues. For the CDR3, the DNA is TGTGCCAGCAGTTTAAGCCAAACTAATGAGCAGTTCTTC. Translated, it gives CASSLSQTNEQFF.

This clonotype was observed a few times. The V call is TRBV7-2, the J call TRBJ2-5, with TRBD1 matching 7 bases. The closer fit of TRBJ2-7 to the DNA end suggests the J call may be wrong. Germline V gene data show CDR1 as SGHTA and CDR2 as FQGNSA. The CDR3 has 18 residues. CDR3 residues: CASSLGQGIEVRLYEQYF. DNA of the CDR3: TGTGCCAGCAGCTTAGGACAGGGAATTGAGGTCCGCCTCTACGAGCAGTACTTC.

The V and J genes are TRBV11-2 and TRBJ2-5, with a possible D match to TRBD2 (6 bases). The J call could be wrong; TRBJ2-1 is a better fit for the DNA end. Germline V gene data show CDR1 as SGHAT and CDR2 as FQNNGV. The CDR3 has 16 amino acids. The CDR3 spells CASSPRLRDSANEQFF. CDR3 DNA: TGTGCCAGCAGCCCCCGCCTCCGGGACTCCGCAAATGAGCAGTTCTTC.

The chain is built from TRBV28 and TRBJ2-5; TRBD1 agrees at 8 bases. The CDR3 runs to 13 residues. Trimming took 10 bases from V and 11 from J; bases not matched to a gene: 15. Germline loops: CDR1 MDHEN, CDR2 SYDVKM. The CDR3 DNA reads TGTGCCACCGTGGGGCAGGGGGCAGCTGAGCAGTACTTC. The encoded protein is CATVGQGAAEQYF. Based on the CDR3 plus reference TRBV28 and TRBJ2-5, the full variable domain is DVKVTQSSRYLVKRTGEKVFLECVQDMDHENMFWYRQDPGLGLRLIYFSYDVKMKEKGDIPEGYSVSREKKERFSLILESASTNQTSMYLCATVGQGAAEQYFGPGTRLLVL.

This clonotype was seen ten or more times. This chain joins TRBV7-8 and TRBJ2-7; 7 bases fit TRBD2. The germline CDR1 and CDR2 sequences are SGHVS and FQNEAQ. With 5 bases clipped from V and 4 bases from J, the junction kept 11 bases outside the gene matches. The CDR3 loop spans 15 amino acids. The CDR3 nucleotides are TGTGCCAGCAGCCCTTGGGGGACGGGAGGTTACGAGCAGTACTTC. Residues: CASSPWGTGGYEQYF.

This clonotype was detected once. The CDR3 DNA follows: TGTGCCAGCAGTTCCCTAGCCCCGCTTTACAATGAGCAGTTCTTC. Its protein product is CASSSLAPLYNEQFF. The chain uses TRBV12-3 or TRBV12-4 and TRBJ2-7; maybe TRBD2 (5 bases). The J call could be wrong; TRBJ2-1 is a better fit for the DNA end. The CDR3 spans 15 residues.

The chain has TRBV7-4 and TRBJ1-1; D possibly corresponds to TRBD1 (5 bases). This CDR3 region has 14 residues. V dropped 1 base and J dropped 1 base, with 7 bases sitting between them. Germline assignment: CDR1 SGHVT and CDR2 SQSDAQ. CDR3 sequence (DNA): TGTGCCAGCAGCTTAGAACAGGAGAACACTGAAGCTTTCTTT. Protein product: CASSLEQENTEAFF.

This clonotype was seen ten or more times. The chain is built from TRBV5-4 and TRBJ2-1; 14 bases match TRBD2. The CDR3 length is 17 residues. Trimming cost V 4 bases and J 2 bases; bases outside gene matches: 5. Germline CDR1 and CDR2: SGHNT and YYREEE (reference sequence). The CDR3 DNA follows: TGTGCCAGCAGCGCCGGACTAGCGGGGGGTACCTACAATGAGCAGTTCTTC. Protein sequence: CASSAGLAGGTYNEQFF.

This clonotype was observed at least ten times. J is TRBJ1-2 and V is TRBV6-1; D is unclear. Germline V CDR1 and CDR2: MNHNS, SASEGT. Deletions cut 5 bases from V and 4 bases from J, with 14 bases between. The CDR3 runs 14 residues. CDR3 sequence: CASSLGDTSYGYTF. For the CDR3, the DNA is TGTGCCAGCAGTTTGGGTGACACTTCCTATGGCTACACCTTC.

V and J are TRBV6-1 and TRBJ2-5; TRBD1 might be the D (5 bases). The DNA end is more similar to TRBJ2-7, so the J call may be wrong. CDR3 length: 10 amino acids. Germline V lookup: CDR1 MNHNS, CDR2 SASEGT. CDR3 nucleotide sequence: TGTGCCAGCAGGGGGCGCGAGCAGTACTTC. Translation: CASRGREQYF.

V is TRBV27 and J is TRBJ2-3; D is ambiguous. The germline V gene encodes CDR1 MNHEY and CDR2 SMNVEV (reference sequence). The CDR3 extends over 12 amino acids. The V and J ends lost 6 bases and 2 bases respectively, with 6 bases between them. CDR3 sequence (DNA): TGTGCCAGCAGGACACTCACAGATACGCAGTATTTT. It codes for CASRTLTDTQYF.

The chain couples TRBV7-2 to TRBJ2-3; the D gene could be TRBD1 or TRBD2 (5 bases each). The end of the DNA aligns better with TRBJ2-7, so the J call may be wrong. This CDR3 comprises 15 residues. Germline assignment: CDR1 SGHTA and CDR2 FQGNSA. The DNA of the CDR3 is TGTGCCAGCAGCTTAGGCCTGGGGACCACGGGGGAGCAGTACTTC. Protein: CASSLGLGTTGEQYF.

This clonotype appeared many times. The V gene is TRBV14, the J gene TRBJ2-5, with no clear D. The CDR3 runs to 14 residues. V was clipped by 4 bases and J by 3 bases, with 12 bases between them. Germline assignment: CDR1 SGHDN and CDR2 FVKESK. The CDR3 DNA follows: TGTGCCAGCAGCCCTCGGGCAGGAGAAGAGACCCAGTACTTC. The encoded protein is CASSPRAGEETQYF.

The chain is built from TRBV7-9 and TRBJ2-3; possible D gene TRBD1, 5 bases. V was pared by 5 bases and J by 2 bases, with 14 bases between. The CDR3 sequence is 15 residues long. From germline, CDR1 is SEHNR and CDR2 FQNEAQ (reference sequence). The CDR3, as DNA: TGTGCCAGCAGCAAAGACGCAGGGTACACAGATACGCAGTATTTT. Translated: CASSKDAGYTDTQYF. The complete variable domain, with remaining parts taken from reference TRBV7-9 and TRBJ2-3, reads DTGVSQNPRHKITKRGQNVTFRCDPISEHNRLYWYRQTLGQGPEFLTYFQNEAQLEKSRLLSDRFSAERPKGSFSTLEIQRTEQGDSAMYLCASSKDAGYTDTQYFGPGTRLTVL.

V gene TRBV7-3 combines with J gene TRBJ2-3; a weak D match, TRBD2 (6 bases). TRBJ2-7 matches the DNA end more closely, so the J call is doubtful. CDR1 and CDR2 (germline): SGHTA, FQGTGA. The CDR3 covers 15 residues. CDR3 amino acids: CASSSSASSYNEQYF. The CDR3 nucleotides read TGTGCCAGCAGCTCTAGCGCCTCATCCTACAATGAGCAGTACTTC.

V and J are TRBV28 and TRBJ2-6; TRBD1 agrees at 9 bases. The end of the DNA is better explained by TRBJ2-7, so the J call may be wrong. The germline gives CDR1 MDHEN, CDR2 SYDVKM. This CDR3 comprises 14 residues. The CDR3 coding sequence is TGTGCCAGCAAACACCGGGACAGGGTGGGGGAGCAGTACTTC. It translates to CASKHRDRVGEQYF.

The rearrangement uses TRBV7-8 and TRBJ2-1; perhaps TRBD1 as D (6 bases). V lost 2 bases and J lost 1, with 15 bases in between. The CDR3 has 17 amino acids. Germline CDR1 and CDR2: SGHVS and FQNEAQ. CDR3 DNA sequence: TGTGCCAGCAGCTTAAACAGGGTCCCGGTGTCCTACAATGAGCAGTTCTTC. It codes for CASSLNRVPVSYNEQFF.

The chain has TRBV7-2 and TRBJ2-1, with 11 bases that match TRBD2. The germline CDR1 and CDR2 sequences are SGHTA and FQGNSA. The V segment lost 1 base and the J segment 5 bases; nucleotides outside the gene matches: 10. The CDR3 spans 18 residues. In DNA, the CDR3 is TGTGCCAGCAGCTTAGGCCCCCCACTAGCGGGAGCCCACAATGAGCAGTTCTTC. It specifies CASSLGPPLAGAHNEQFF.

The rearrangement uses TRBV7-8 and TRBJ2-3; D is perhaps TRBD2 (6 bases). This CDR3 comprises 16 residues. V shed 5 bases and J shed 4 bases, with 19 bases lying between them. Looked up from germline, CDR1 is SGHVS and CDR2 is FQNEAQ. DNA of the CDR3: TGTGCCAGCAGCCCGCTAGCGCCGAGAGTGGCAGATACGCAGTATTTT. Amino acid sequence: CASSPLAPRVADTQYF. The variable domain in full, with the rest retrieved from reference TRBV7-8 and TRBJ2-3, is GAGVSQSPRYKVAKRGQDVALRCDPISGHVSLFWYQQALGQGPEFLTYFQNEAQLDKSGLPSDRFFAERPEGSVSTLKIQRTQQEDSAVYLCASSPLAPRVADTQYFGPGTRLTVL.

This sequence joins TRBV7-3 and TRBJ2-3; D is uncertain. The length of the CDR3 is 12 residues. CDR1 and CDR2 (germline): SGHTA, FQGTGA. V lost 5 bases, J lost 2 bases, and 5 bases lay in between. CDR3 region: CASSENTDTQYF. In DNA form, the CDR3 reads TGTGCCAGCAGCGAAAACACAGATACGCAGTATTTT.

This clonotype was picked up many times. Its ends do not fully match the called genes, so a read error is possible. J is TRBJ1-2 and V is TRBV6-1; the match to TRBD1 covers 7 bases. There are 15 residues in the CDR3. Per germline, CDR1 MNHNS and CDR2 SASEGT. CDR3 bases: TGTGCCAGCAGCGAAGGACAGGACAGGTTCTATGGCTACACCTTC. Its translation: CASSEGQDRFYGYTF.

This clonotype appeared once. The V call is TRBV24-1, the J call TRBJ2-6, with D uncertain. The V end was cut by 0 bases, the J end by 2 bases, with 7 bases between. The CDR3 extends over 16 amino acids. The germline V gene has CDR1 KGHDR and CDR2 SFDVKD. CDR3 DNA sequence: TGTGCCACCAGTGATTTGGGCACGACTGGGGCCAACGTCCTGACTTTC. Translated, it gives CATSDLGTTGANVLTF.

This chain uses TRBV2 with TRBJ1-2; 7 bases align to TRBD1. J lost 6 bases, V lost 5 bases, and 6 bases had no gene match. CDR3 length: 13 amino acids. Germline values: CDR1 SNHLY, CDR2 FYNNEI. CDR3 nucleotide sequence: TGTGCCAGCAGTCGACGACAGGGAGATGGCTACACCTTC. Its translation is CASSRRQGDGYTF.

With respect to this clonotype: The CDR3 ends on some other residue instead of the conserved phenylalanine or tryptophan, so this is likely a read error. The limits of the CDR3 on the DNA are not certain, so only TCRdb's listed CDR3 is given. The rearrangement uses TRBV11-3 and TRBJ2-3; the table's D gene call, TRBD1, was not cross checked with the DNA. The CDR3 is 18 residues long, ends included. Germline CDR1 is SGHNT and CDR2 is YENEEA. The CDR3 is CASSPRQGQGYNEQFFGP.